The 6 T cell receptor beta chains listed next were all sequenced from one sample in a study of beta chain features in type 1 diabetes (dated by TCRdb to the late 2010s). Study-wide findings and limitations: In all four CD4+ subsets, TCRB CDR3 length was moderately but significantly shorter in type 1 diabetes patients.

Library preparation employed the immunoSEQ multiplex PCR assay. The entire amount of isolated RNA was reverse transcribed using the High Capacity cDNA Reverse Transcription Kit, so the sequenced TCRB transcripts were expressed ones. TCRdb carries this immuneACCESS record with in-frame sequences only. Its versions omit some clonotypes, under half of them owing to an unresolved V gene in the studies checked, with the rest unexplained. In this sample the table shows about 170,000 clones, approximately 7.9% of which occur a single time. The top ten hold 0.5% of the sample. Which antigens these TCRs recognize remains unknown. What was sequenced was central memory CD4+ T cells from blood. These receptors were obtained from a man younger than 35 with type 1 diabetes.

The sample holds a few counts of this clone. V is TRBV5-1 and J is TRBJ2-5; a possible D gene is TRBD2 (6 bases). CDR3 length: 14 amino acids. CDR1 and CDR2 (germline): SGHRS, YFSETQ. V lost 3 bases and J 1 base, leaving 10 bases between the germline ends. The CDR3 nucleotides read TGCGCCAGCAGCTGGTGGACTACCCAAGAGACCCAGTACTTC. This translates into CASSWWTTQETQYF.

The CDR3 sequence: CASSRETGLANYGYTF. CDR3 bases: TGCGCCAGCAGCCGAGAAACAGGACTAGCTAACTATGGCTACACCTTC. This chain joins TRBV4-1 and TRBJ1-2; tentatively, D is TRBD1 (5 bases). Trimming took off 4 bases at V and 0 bases at J, with 15 bases between the two ends. From germline, CDR1 is MGHRA and CDR2 YSYEKL. The CDR3 contains 16 residues.

The chain couples TRBV5-6 to TRBJ2-5; 7 nucleotides align to TRBD2. The germline V gene has CDR1 SGHDT and CDR2 YYEEEE. Germline trimming cut 0 bases from V and 5 bases from J; bases unmatched to any gene: 7. CDR3 length equals 15 residues. The CDR3 is CASSLVGGELETQYF. CDR3 nucleotide sequence: TGTGCCAGCAGCTTGGTGGGGGGGGAGTTGGAGACCCAGTACTTC.

CDR3 DNA sequence: TGTGCCATAGATGGAGGGAGTGGCAATGAGCAGTTCTTC. This sequence encodes CAIDGGSGNEQFF. The chain combines TRBV6-6 with TRBJ2-1; perhaps TRBD2 as D (6 bases). Trimming took 10 bases from V and 6 from J, leaving 16 bases between them. The CDR3 runs 13 residues. Germline CDR1 MNHNY, CDR2 SVGAGI (reference sequence).

This chain connects TRBV19 to TRBJ1-2; D might be TRBD1 (6 bases). This CDR3 has 14 residues. Looked up from germline, CDR1 is LNHDA and CDR2 is SQIVND (reference sequence). Trimming shortened V by 5 bases and J by 4 bases, and 14 bases separated the two germline ends. CDR3 in amino acids: CASSGQIVRYGYTF. In DNA, the CDR3 is TGTGCCAGTAGTGGACAGATAGTACGCTATGGCTACACCTTC. Combining the CDR3 with reference TRBV19 and TRBJ1-2 gives the whole variable domain DGGITQSPKYLFRKEGQNVTLSCEQNLNHDAMYWYRQDPGQGLRLIYYSQIVNDFQKGDIAEGYSVSREKKESFPLTVTSAQKNPTAFYLCASSGQIVRYGYTFGSGTRLTVV.

This clone was observed a few times. This chain connects TRBV5-1 to TRBJ2-5; D perhaps matches TRBD1 (7 bases). Germline values: CDR1 SGHRS, CDR2 YFSETQ. This CDR3 is built from 16 residues. The V end was cut by 1 base, the J end by 1 base, with 14 bases between. The CDR3 DNA is TGCGCCAGCAGCTTGATGACTAGGGACAGCCAAGAGACCCAGTACTTC. This translates into CASSLMTRDSQETQYF. Full variable domain (rest looked up from reference TRBV5-1 and TRBJ2-5): KAGVTQTPRYLIKTRGQQVTLSCSPISGHRSVSWYQQTPGQGLQFLFEYFSETQRNKGNFPGRFSGRQFSNSRSEMNVSTLELGDSALYLCASSLMTRDSQETQYFGPGTRLLVL.